This is a list of T cell receptor beta chains from one sample in a study of breast tumors, draining lymph nodes, adjacent tissues. TCRdb re-derived calls from the multiplex PCR reads in MiXCR, one entry per CDR3 protein. The data contain approximately 200,000 distinct CDR3 sequences, around 33% of them singletons. The sample was axillary lymph node tissue. These receptors were obtained from a female donor with breast cancer. Some clones in this sample may be carry-over from other donors' samples. CDR3s include the opening cysteine and the closing phenylalanine or tryptophan. Fields, in order: J gene, clone size, V gene, D gene, CDR3 DNA, CDR3 protein. The D gene is left open where the match is weak. The size field is filled for only some rows; it gives once, few, many or a size class.

j_gene: TRBJ2-2; abundance: many; v_gene: TRBV7-2; d_gene: .; CDR3nt: TGTGCCAGCAGCTCCTTCCCGGGGACCGGGGAGCTGTTTTTT; CDR3aa: CASSSFPGTGELFF
j_gene: TRBJ1-6; abundance: many; v_gene: TRBV18; d_gene: TRBD1; CDR3nt: TGTGCCAGCTCACCGTCGACAGGGCGGAATTCACCCCTCCACTTT; CDR3aa: CASSPSTGRNSPLHF
j_gene: TRBJ1-2; abundance: many; v_gene: TRBV10-3; d_gene: .; CDR3nt: TGTGCCATCAGTGACCCCAAGGGGAACTATGGCTACACCTTC; CDR3aa: CAISDPKGNYGYTF
j_gene: TRBJ2-5; abundance: .; v_gene: TRBV7-8; d_gene: TRBD2; CDR3nt: TGTGCCAGCAGCCGGATAGCGGGGTCCCAGTACCAAGAGACCCAGTACTTC; CDR3aa: CASSRIAGSQYQETQYF
j_gene: TRBJ1-1; abundance: few; v_gene: TRBV5-6; d_gene: .; CDR3nt: TGTGCCAGCAGCTTAGCGGGGCGAGGCACTGAAGCTTTCTTT; CDR3aa: CASSLAGRGTEAFF
j_gene: TRBJ2-2; abundance: many; v_gene: TRBV4-1; d_gene: TRBD1; CDR3nt: TGCGCCAGCAGCCAAGATCGGGAGGGGACAGGGGTAAACGGGGAGCTGTTTTTT; CDR3aa: CASSQDREGTGVNGELFF
j_gene: TRBJ1-3; abundance: many; v_gene: TRBV28; d_gene: TRBD1; CDR3nt: TGTGCCAGCAGTTCACAGGGGGCTCGGGGAAACACCATATATTTT; CDR3aa: CASSSQGARGNTIYF
j_gene: TRBJ2-3; abundance: .; v_gene: TRBV2; d_gene: .; CDR3nt: TGTGCCAGCACGCGATGGGGGACTCGCACAGATACGCAGTATTTT; CDR3aa: CASTRWGTRTDTQYF
j_gene: TRBJ1-5; abundance: few; v_gene: TRBV5-1; d_gene: .; CDR3nt: TGCGCCAGCAGCTTGGAAAGCAATCAGCCCCTGCATTTT; CDR3aa: CASSLESNQPLHF
j_gene: TRBJ2-5; abundance: many; v_gene: TRBV5-1; d_gene: TRBD2; CDR3nt: TGCGCCAGCGCCAGAGGAGGACTAGCGGGAGAAGAGACCCAGTACTTC; CDR3aa: CASARGGLAGEETQYF
j_gene: TRBJ1-6; abundance: .; v_gene: TRBV7-2; d_gene: .; CDR3nt: TGTGCCAGCAGTCCAGGCATCCGCGCTAATTCACCCCTCCACTTT; CDR3aa: CASSPGIRANSPLHF
j_gene: TRBJ2-3; abundance: .; v_gene: TRBV29-1; d_gene: TRBD1; CDR3nt: TGCAGCAGGGACCCAGGGGGTATCACAGATACGCAGTATTTT; CDR3aa: CSRDPGGITDTQYF
j_gene: TRBJ2-7; abundance: many; v_gene: TRBV19; d_gene: .; CDR3nt: TGTGCCAGTAGCCCATACGGGCAGGGGCTCAGCTCCTACGAGCAGTACTTC; CDR3aa: CASSPYGQGLSSYEQYF
j_gene: TRBJ2-1; abundance: many; v_gene: TRBV7-3; d_gene: TRBD2; CDR3nt: TGTGCCAGCAGCTTACTTAGCGGGGGGCAAAATGAGCAGTTCTTC; CDR3aa: CASSLLSGGQNEQFF
j_gene: TRBJ1-2; abundance: .; v_gene: TRBV9; d_gene: .; CDR3nt: TGTGCCAGCAGCGTAGATGGTTACACCTTC; CDR3aa: CASSVDGYTF
j_gene: TRBJ1-1; abundance: .; v_gene: TRBV4-1; d_gene: TRBD1; CDR3nt: TGCGCCAGCAGCCTGACAGGGGTTGGCACTGAAGCTTTCTTT; CDR3aa: CASSLTGVGTEAFF
j_gene: TRBJ2-7; abundance: many; v_gene: TRBV5-5; d_gene: .; CDR3nt: TGTGCCAGCAGCCGGGGACTTCTATACGAGCAGTACTTC; CDR3aa: CASSRGLLYEQYF
j_gene: TRBJ1-5; abundance: .; v_gene: TRBV6-1; d_gene: TRBD1; CDR3nt: TGTGCCAGCAGTCCCGGGACAGGGGTGTGGGCCCAGCATTTT; CDR3aa: CASSPGTGVWAQHF
j_gene: TRBJ1-3; abundance: .; v_gene: TRBV2; d_gene: .; CDR3nt: TGTGCCAGCAGGAGACTTAGAGATACGCATGAAGCCCTCTCTGGAAACACCATATATTTT; CDR3aa: CASRRLRDTHEALSGNTIYF
j_gene: TRBJ1-5; abundance: .; v_gene: TRBV29-1; d_gene: .; CDR3nt: TGCAGCGTTGAATTTTGGGCGGCAGAGACCCAGCATTTT; CDR3aa: CSVEFWAAETQHF
j_gene: TRBJ2-7; abundance: many; v_gene: TRBV11-2; d_gene: .; CDR3nt: TGTGCCAGCAGCACCCGGACGGCTTACGAGCAGTACTTC; CDR3aa: CASSTRTAYEQYF
j_gene: TRBJ2-2; abundance: many; v_gene: TRBV7-9; d_gene: .; CDR3nt: TGTGCCAGCAGCACGGGGGACACCGACACCGGGGAGCTGTTTTTT; CDR3aa: CASSTGDTDTGELFF
j_gene: TRBJ2-1; abundance: .; v_gene: TRBV2; d_gene: .; CDR3nt: TGTGCCAGCAGACCGACAGAGTACAATGAGCAGTTCTTC; CDR3aa: CASRPTEYNEQFF
j_gene: TRBJ1-4; abundance: .; v_gene: TRBV7-9; d_gene: .; CDR3nt: TGTGCCATCCCCGTTCGCGGGAGGGTAGGGGAAAAACTGTTTTTT; CDR3aa: CAIPVRGRVGEKLFF
j_gene: TRBJ2-1; abundance: .; v_gene: TRBV6-5; d_gene: TRBD2; CDR3nt: TGTGCCAGCAGTGCTTCCGGGACTAGCGGAAATTACAATGAGCAGTTCTTC; CDR3aa: CASSASGTSGNYNEQFF
j_gene: TRBJ2-7; abundance: many; v_gene: TRBV11-2; d_gene: TRBD1; CDR3nt: TGTGCCAGCAGCTTAGGCCGGGACAGGGTTTACGAGCAGTACTTC; CDR3aa: CASSLGRDRVYEQYF
j_gene: TRBJ1-5; abundance: many; v_gene: TRBV15; d_gene: .; CDR3nt: TGTGCCACCAGCGGCCTCCTACATGGGCCCCAGCATTTT; CDR3aa: CATSGLLHGPQHF
j_gene: TRBJ1-1; abundance: .; v_gene: TRBV7-9; d_gene: TRBD1; CDR3nt: TGTGCCAGCAGCACAGCGACAGGGAATACTGAAGCTTTCTTT; CDR3aa: CASSTATGNTEAFF
j_gene: TRBJ1-6; abundance: many; v_gene: TRBV30; d_gene: .; CDR3nt: TGTGCCTGGAGTGTTACCTTGAGGGGGAACTCACCCCTCCACTTT; CDR3aa: CAWSVTLRGNSPLHF
j_gene: TRBJ2-5; abundance: .; v_gene: TRBV15; d_gene: .; CDR3nt: TGTGCCACCAGCGGGTCAGACCAGCCCCAGTACTTC; CDR3aa: CATSGSDQPQYF
j_gene: TRBJ2-7; abundance: .; v_gene: TRBV28; d_gene: TRBD2; CDR3nt: TGTGCCAGCAACCCCCTAGCGGGAGTATCCGAGCAGTACTTC; CDR3aa: CASNPLAGVSEQYF
j_gene: TRBJ1-1; abundance: few; v_gene: TRBV19; d_gene: .; CDR3nt: TGTGCCAGTAGTATCAGGGGTTACACTGAAGCTTTCTTT; CDR3aa: CASSIRGYTEAFF
j_gene: TRBJ1-2; abundance: few; v_gene: TRBV28; d_gene: TRBD1; CDR3nt: TGTGCCAGCAGCCCTATTACCACCAGGGGGCATGGCTACACCTTC; CDR3aa: CASSPITTRGHGYTF
j_gene: TRBJ1-6; abundance: .; v_gene: TRBV19; d_gene: .; CDR3nt: TGTGCCAGTACCTCAAAGGAGACCTATAATTCACCCCTCCACTTT; CDR3aa: CASTSKETYNSPLHF
j_gene: TRBJ2-2; abundance: many; v_gene: TRBV7-9; d_gene: .; CDR3nt: TGTGCCACCACAGGGCGGGGGAACACCGGGGAGCTGTTTTTT; CDR3aa: CATTGRGNTGELFF
j_gene: TRBJ2-6; abundance: many; v_gene: TRBV11-2; d_gene: .; CDR3nt: TGTGCCAGCAGCTCTTACCCTACACTCGGCTCTGGGGCCAACGTCCTGACTTTC; CDR3aa: CASSSYPTLGSGANVLTF
j_gene: TRBJ1-1; abundance: .; v_gene: TRBV13; d_gene: .; CDR3nt: TGTGCCAGCAGGCTGGGGAACACTGAAGCTTTCTTT; CDR3aa: CASRLGNTEAFF